These 21 T cell receptor beta chains were all obtained from the same sample, sequenced in a study of cytomegalovirus exposure and HLA in healthy donors. PCR was performed using 60 Vbeta and 13 Jbeta primers. Using immunoSEQ multiplex PCR, the repertoire was profiled, and TCRdb retains in-frame clones only, with some absent. The sample lists around 150,000 clones, around 83% occurring once. Sequenced: PBMCs. The source of these receptors is a male donor in good health and CMV-seropositive.

The gene calls are TRBV5-8 and TRBJ1-6; 7 nucleotides match TRBD1. V shed 3 bases, J shed 9 bases, and the junction held 15 bases outside the gene matches. The CDR3 is 17 amino acids. The germline CDR1 and CDR2 sequences are SGHTS and YDEGEE. CDR3: CASSSSDRSLTSSPLHF. CDR3 DNA: TGTGCCAGCAGCTCTTCGGACAGGTCCCTAACTAGTTCACCCCTCCACTTT.

Details on this clone: The germline gene is not matched at one end of the junction; a read error may be the cause. The rearrangement joins TRBV13 to TRBJ2-6; 11 bases agree with TRBD1. Looked up from germline, CDR1 is PRHDT and CDR2 is FYEKMQ (reference sequence). The CDR3 sequence is 16 residues long. CDR3 DNA: TGTGCCAGTACCGGGACAGGGGGGTCTGGGGCCAACGGCCTGACTTTC. Residues: CASTGTGGSGANGLTF.

The chain has TRBV18 and TRBJ1-1, with 10 bases aligning to TRBD1. The CDR3 spans 14 residues. Germline CDR1 KGHSH, CDR2 LQKENI. The junction had 7 bases not matched to a gene; V was cut back by 5 bases and J by 7 bases. CDR3 residues: CASSSGTGALEAFF. The CDR3 DNA reads TGTGCCAGCTCATCCGGGACAGGGGCACTTGAAGCTTTCTTT.

V and J are TRBV30 and TRBJ2-7, with D possibly matching TRBD1 (6 bases). Germline assignment: CDR1 GTSNPN and CDR2 SVGIG (reference sequence). Trimming took 6 bases from V and 6 from J, leaving 12 bases between them. The CDR3 extends over 11 amino acids. Written as DNA, the CDR3 is TGTGCCTGCGAAAGGGGGTTCGAGCAGTACTTC. Translated, it gives CACERGFEQYF.

Written as DNA, the CDR3 is TGTGCCAGCAGTTTCGGCGGAGCCCCCTACAATGAGCAGTTCTTC. Its translation is CASSFGGAPYNEQFF. The chain couples TRBV27 to TRBJ2-1; D is undetermined. Germline V gene lookup returns CDR1 MNHEY and CDR2 SMNVEV (reference sequence). V lost 3 bases, J lost 2 bases, and 11 bases lay in between. The CDR3 contains 15 residues.

The chain carries TRBV4-1 and TRBJ2-7; 10 bases agree with TRBD1. Germline values: CDR1 MGHRA, CDR2 YSYEKL. V lost 4 bases, J lost 1 base, and 7 bases stayed unmatched. This CDR3 spans 16 amino acids. The CDR3 DNA reads as TGCGCCAGCAGCCTCTTAGGACAGGGGGATTCCTACGAGCAGTACTTC. Its translation: CASSLLGQGDSYEQYF.

This clone was detected ten times or more. The V gene is TRBV29-1, the J gene TRBJ1-1; D possibly corresponds to TRBD1 (5 bases). In germline, CDR1 is SQVTM, CDR2 ANQGSEA. The CDR3 loop spans 13 amino acids. V was pared by 6 bases and J by 4 bases, with 15 bases between. This chain's CDR3 is CSVETGVGTEAFF. The CDR3 nucleotides read TGCAGCGTAGAGACGGGGGTTGGCACTGAAGCTTTCTTT.

The chain joins TRBV10-3 to TRBJ2-1, with D perhaps TRBD2 (6 bases). Trimming left V 8 bases short and J 6 bases short, with 17 bases between. Germline assignment: CDR1 ENHRY and CDR2 SYGVKD. CDR3 length: 14 amino acids. CDR3 in amino acids: CAISEPGTLNEQFF. The CDR3 DNA is TGTGCCATCTCCGAGCCGGGGACTCTCAATGAGCAGTTCTTC.

V is TRBV28 and J is TRBJ1-1; perhaps TRBD1 as D (5 bases). Germline CDR1 and CDR2: MDHEN and SYDVKM. The CDR3 length is 14 residues. V shed 8 bases and J shed 0 bases, with 13 bases lying between them. The CDR3 DNA reads TGTGCCAGCTACCCCAGGGATATGAACACTGAAGCTTTCTTT. This codes for CASYPRDMNTEAFF.

The chain uses TRBV4-3 and TRBJ1-5, with 7 bases that match TRBD1. Trimming at V came to 2 bases and at J to 7 bases, leaving 5 bases not matched to a gene. Germline CDR1 LGHNA, CDR2 YSLEER. The length of the CDR3 is 14 residues. The CDR3 sequence: CASSQMTGWQPQHF. Here the CDR3 DNA reads TGCGCCAGCAGCCAAATGACAGGGTGGCAGCCCCAGCATTTT.

The chain has TRBV11-2 and TRBJ2-1; TRBD2 matches 7 bases. V trimming: 2 bases; J trimming: 6 bases; junction bases outside the gene matches: 4. The CDR3 is made up of 14 amino acids. Per the germline V gene, CDR1 is SGHAT and CDR2 is FQNNGV. CDR3 protein: CASSLWREPNEQFF. Written as DNA, the CDR3 is TGTGCCAGCAGCTTATGGCGGGAGCCCAATGAGCAGTTCTTC. The full variable domain, rest sourced from reference TRBV11-2 and TRBJ2-1, is EAGVAQSPRYKIIEKRQSVAFWCNPISGHATLYWYQQILGQGPKLLIQFQNNGVVDDSQLPKDRFSAERLKGVDSTLKIQPAKLEDSAVYLCASSLWREPNEQFFGPGTRLTVL.

This CDR3 reads CASSHVVQGAEAFF. The CDR3 DNA sequence: TGTGCCAGCAGCCACGTCGTGCAGGGGGCTGAAGCTTTCTTT. This chain links TRBV28 with TRBJ1-1, with 7 bases that match TRBD1. CDR3 length: 14 residues. The V gene's germline CDR1 is MDHEN and CDR2 SYDVKM. The trim removed 6 bases at V and 6 bases at J, leaving 10 bases unmatched.

DNA of the CDR3: TGTGCCAGCAGCCTTAGCGAGGGGACTACCCTTTTCTCCTACAATGAGCAGTTCTTC. Residues: CASSLSEGTTLFSYNEQFF. This chain uses TRBV7-9 with TRBJ2-1, with 7 bases fitting TRBD2. This CDR3 contains 19 residues. V dropped 5 bases and J dropped 0; count of bases not matched to a gene: 16. From germline, CDR1 is SEHNR and CDR2 FQNEAQ (reference sequence).

The rearrangement joins TRBV4-1 to TRBJ2-3, with D perhaps matching TRBD1 (5 bases). The CDR3 contains 17 residues. Trimming removed 0 bases from V and 5 bases from J, with 18 bases in between. Germline-derived CDR1 and CDR2 are MGHRA and YSYEKL. Here the CDR3 DNA reads TGCGCCAGCAGCCAAGATCGAGCAGGGCCCCAAGGAGATACGCAGTATTTT. It is translated as CASSQDRAGPQGDTQYF.

The V call is TRBV6-1, the J call TRBJ1-5, with D perhaps TRBD1 (6 bases). Between the trimmed V and J ends, which lost 6 bases and 5 bases, there was a span of 11 bases. The CDR3 sequence is 13 residues long. Germline V gives CDR1 MNHNS, CDR2 SASEGT. The CDR3 is CASRTRGYQPQHF. The CDR3 bases are TGTGCCAGCAGGACCAGGGGCTATCAGCCCCAGCATTTT.

The chain joins TRBV2 to TRBJ2-1, with D perhaps matching TRBD1 (7 bases). The germline CDR1 and CDR2 sequences are SNHLY and FYNNEI. This CDR3 spans 13 amino acids. Trimming left V 0 bases short and J 14 bases short, with 14 bases between. The CDR3 reads CASSEAVTGRKFF. In DNA, the CDR3 is TGTGCCAGCAGTGAAGCGGTGACAGGGAGGAAGTTCTTC.

This clone was detected only a few times. This chain joins TRBV4-2 and TRBJ2-2; 7 bases fit TRBD1. Germline assignment: CDR1 LGHNA and CDR2 YNFKEQ. Unmatched junction bases numbered 2, after V lost 4 bases and J lost 0 bases. The length of the CDR3 is 15 residues. DNA of the CDR3: TGTGCCAGCAGCCTCGGGACAGCGAACACCGGGGAGCTGTTTTTT. Its protein product is CASSLGTANTGELFF.

The rearrangement joins TRBV12-5 to TRBJ2-2; D possibly corresponds to TRBD1 (6 bases). The germline V and J ends were trimmed by 3 bases and 6 bases, with 20 bases remaining between them. The germline gives CDR1 LGHNT, CDR2 FRNRAP. This CDR3 is 17 amino acids long. CDR3 DNA sequence: TGTGCTAGTGGTTTTCGGACAGACTCAAGTACGGCCGGGGAGCTGTTTTTT. Translated, it gives CASGFRTDSSTAGELFF.

V is TRBV6-1 and J is TRBJ2-7; 7 bases agree with TRBD1. The CDR3 is made up of 15 amino acids. The germline V gene has CDR1 MNHNS and CDR2 SASEGT. The J segment lost 3 bases and the V segment lost 3 bases, leaving 8 bases of the junction unmatched. CDR3 in amino acids: CASSDQQGPIYEQYF. In DNA, the CDR3 is TGTGCCAGCAGTGACCAACAGGGGCCAATCTACGAGCAGTACTTC.

The chain couples TRBV5-1 to TRBJ1-5; 7 bases fit TRBD1. CDR1 is SGHRS, CDR2 YFSETQ, per germline. CDR3 length: 15 amino acids. The V segment lost 0 bases and the J segment 7 bases; nucleotides outside the gene matches: 7. CDR3 sequence (DNA): TGCGCCAGCAGCTTGGGACAGGGAGGTCAGCAGCCCCAGCATTTT. Amino acids: CASSLGQGGQQPQHF.

V and J are TRBV6-5 and TRBJ1-1; 8 bases align to TRBD1. Germline lookup yields CDR1 MNHEY and CDR2 SVGAGI. Trimming removed 6 bases from V and 5 bases from J; junction bases left unmatched: 8. CDR3 length equals 14 residues. CDR3: CASSTDRGGTEAFF. The CDR3 DNA follows: TGTGCCAGCAGCACCGACAGGGGAGGTACTGAAGCTTTCTTT.